This T cell receptor (beta chain) emerged from a study of early T cells in non-severe SARS-CoV-2 infection. At the level of the study: Bulk RNA from unsorted whole blood was sequenced; chains were unpaired.

The library protocol tagged individual cDNA molecules with unique molecular identifiers. TCRdb reprocessed the 5' RACE reads via MiXCR and lists one record per CDR3 protein. There are some 67,000 distinct CDR3 sequences in the sample; 12% to 15% occur only once, and about 14% lies in the top ten. This CDR3 spans 14 amino acids. CDR1 and CDR2 from the germline V gene are LGHDT and YNNKEL (reference sequence). V shed 4 bases and J shed 2 bases, with 12 bases lying between them. The TCR comes from an adult who was a healthcare worker with PCR-confirmed SARS-CoV-2 infection or an uninfected control (not recorded which). The chain has TRBV3-1 and TRBJ2-7; D assignment may be TRBD1 or TRBD2 (5 bases each). The specimen was whole blood. The CDR3 sequence: CASSRSPGPYEQYF. The CDR3 DNA reads TGTGCCAGCAGCCGGTCTCCGGGGCCCTACGAGCAGTACTTC.